A single sample is the source of the 15 T cell receptor beta chains below, sequenced in a study of T cell changes during pregnancy in multiple sclerosis. Profiling relied on immunoSEQ multiplex PCR, and the TCRdb table lists in-frame clones only, not all of them. The sample has approximately 69,000 clones; around 94% are singletons. The material sequenced was peripheral blood, taken in the third trimester of pregnancy. All receptors come from a female donor with multiple sclerosis, enrolled in a pregnancy study.

The chain joins TRBV6-5 to TRBJ1-6; 8 bases map to TRBD1. Trimming at V came to 11 bases and at J to 7 bases, leaving 10 bases not matched to a gene. Germline lookup yields CDR1 MNHEY and CDR2 SVGAGI. The CDR3 loop spans 14 amino acids. The CDR3 loop is CADYRGLVNSPLHF. The CDR3 coding sequence is TGTGCCGACTACAGGGGGTTGGTCAATTCACCCCTCCACTTT.

The chain couples TRBV5-1 to TRBJ1-1, with a weak D call TRBD1 (6 bases). The CDR3 is 14 residues long. V lost 3 bases to trimming and J lost 6 bases, with 15 bases between them. The germline CDR1 and CDR2 sequences are SGHRS and YFSETQ. CDR3 nucleotide sequence: TGCGCCAGCAGCTCACTACAGGGCGCCGCTGAAGCTTTCTTT. Residues: CASSSLQGAAEAFF. Looking up the rest from reference TRBV5-1 and TRBJ1-1 gives the full variable domain: KAGVTQTPRYLIKTRGQQVTLSCSPISGHRSVSWYQQTPGQGLQFLFEYFSETQRNKGNFPGRFSGRQFSNSRSEMNVSTLELGDSALYLCASSSLQGAAEAFFGQGTRLTVV.

This clone appeared once. The rearrangement uses TRBV25-1 and TRBJ1-3; TRBD1 aligns across 7 bases. The ends lost 3 bases at V and 0 bases at J; junction bases unmatched: 11. This CDR3 is built from 18 residues. Germline V lookup: CDR1 MGHDK, CDR2 SYGVNS. DNA of the CDR3: TGTGCCAGCAGTGAGCCCCCGGGACAGACTCCCTCTGGAAACACCATATATTTT. This encodes CASSEPPGQTPSGNTIYF.

This sequence joins TRBV2 and TRBJ1-5; D may be TRBD1 (5 bases). The germline gives CDR1 SNHLY, CDR2 FYNNEI. Trimming left V 1 base short and J 0 bases short, with 10 bases between. The CDR3 extends over 16 amino acids. The CDR3 region has the DNA TGTGCCAGCAGTGAAGAGGGGAGGAATAGCAATCAGCCCCAGCATTTT. Protein sequence: CASSEEGRNSNQPQHF.

The chain has TRBV2 and TRBJ2-7; D is perhaps TRBD1 (5 bases). The length of the CDR3 is 14 residues. V lost 8 bases and J 0 bases, leaving 14 bases between the germline ends. Per the germline V gene, CDR1 is SNHLY and CDR2 is FYNNEI. The CDR3 sequence: CASLRGISSYEQYF. CDR3 nucleotide sequence: TGTGCCAGCCTTAGGGGTATCAGCTCCTACGAGCAGTACTTC.

This chain joins TRBV5-4 and TRBJ2-5, with TRBD2 identical over 9 bases. This CDR3 region has 15 residues. V lost 2 bases, J lost 5 bases, and 7 bases stayed unmatched. Germline V CDR1 and CDR2: SGHNT, YYREEE (reference sequence). The CDR3 DNA is TGTGCCAGCAGCTTTTTTCTAGCGGGGCAGGAGACCCAGTACTTC. As protein: CASSFFLAGQETQYF.

The rearrangement joins TRBV4-2 to TRBJ1-1; TRBD1 agrees at 10 bases. Germline assignment: CDR1 LGHNA and CDR2 YNFKEQ. CDR3 length equals 23 residues. The ends lost 4 bases at V and 4 bases at J; junction bases unmatched: 30. Here the CDR3 DNA reads TGTGCCAGCAGCCGGAACCGGGACAGGGGACCGGACACCGGGGGGTCGGTCTTCACTGAAGCTTTCTTT. It is translated as CASSRNRDRGPDTGGSVFTEAFF.

V usage is TRBV7-2 and J usage is TRBJ1-6; D remains ambiguous. CDR3 length: 16 amino acids. The V and J ends lost 5 bases and 0 bases respectively, with 11 bases between them. CDR1 and CDR2 (germline): SGHTA, FQGNSA. The CDR3 is CASSLRVNSYNSPLHF. CDR3 sequence (DNA): TGTGCCAGCAGCCTCCGGGTCAACTCCTATAATTCACCCCTCCACTTT.

The CDR3 protein is CASSLHTSTEAFF. The CDR3 bases are TGTGCCAGCAGCTTACACACCTCCACTGAAGCTTTCTTT. This chain joins TRBV7-3 and TRBJ1-1; D is unresolved. Trimming took off 2 bases at V and 4 bases at J, with 8 bases between the two ends. The CDR3 is 13 amino acids. Per germline, CDR1 SGHTA and CDR2 FQGTGA.

The chain is built from TRBV5-1 and TRBJ2-7; weak D call: TRBD1 (6 bases). Trimming removed 1 base at V and 2 bases at J, with 7 bases between. The CDR3 runs to 13 residues. In germline, CDR1 is SGHRS, CDR2 YFSETQ. CDR3 residues: CASSLTGTYEQYF. CDR3 coding DNA: TGCGCCAGCAGCTTGACAGGGACCTACGAGCAGTACTTC.

The chain links TRBV10-3 to TRBJ2-3; TRBD1 aligns across 9 bases. The germline CDR1 and CDR2 sequences are ENHRY and SYGVKD. The CDR3 length is 13 residues. J lost 3 bases, V lost 10 bases, and 5 bases had no gene match. Here the CDR3 reads CATLGQGTDTQYF. The DNA of the CDR3 is TGTGCCACCCTAGGACAGGGGACAGATACGCAGTATTTT.

This chain uses TRBV6-6 with TRBJ1-2, with 8 bases identical to TRBD1. Germline CDR1 is MNHNY and CDR2 is SVGAGI (reference sequence). V gave up 4 bases and J gave up 4 bases; unmatched junction bases: 5. The CDR3 has 14 residues. CDR3 amino acids: CASSFPTGGYGYTF. The CDR3, as DNA: TGTGCCAGCAGTTTTCCCACAGGGGGCTATGGCTACACCTTC.

V usage is TRBV27 and J usage is TRBJ2-1, with 8 bases that match TRBD2. The CDR3 totals 19 residues. The V gene's germline CDR1 is MNHEY and CDR2 SMNVEV (reference sequence). V lost 3 bases and J lost 5; bases outside the gene matches: 18. In nucleotides, the CDR3 is TGTGCCAGCAGTTTTCGACAGACCCTGGGACGGGGGGGTCACAATGAGCAGTTCTTC. Translating it yields CASSFRQTLGRGGHNEQFF.

J is TRBJ1-1 and V is TRBV27, with D uncertain. Germline values: CDR1 MNHEY, CDR2 SMNVEV (reference sequence). V lost 2 bases and J lost 4, with 8 bases in between. The CDR3 totals 13 residues. The CDR3 region is CASSLTRSTEAFF. DNA for the CDR3: TGTGCCAGCAGTTTAACCCGCAGCACTGAAGCTTTCTTT.

The chain uses TRBV19 and TRBJ1-2; D gene unclear. CDR3 length: 15 residues. In germline, CDR1 is LNHDA, CDR2 SQIVND (reference sequence). The V end was cut by 5 bases, the J end by 8 bases, with 21 bases between. The CDR3 loop is CASSSSLWVGRGYTF. The CDR3 bases are TGTGCCAGTAGTTCTTCCCTCTGGGTCGGGAGGGGCTACACCTTC.